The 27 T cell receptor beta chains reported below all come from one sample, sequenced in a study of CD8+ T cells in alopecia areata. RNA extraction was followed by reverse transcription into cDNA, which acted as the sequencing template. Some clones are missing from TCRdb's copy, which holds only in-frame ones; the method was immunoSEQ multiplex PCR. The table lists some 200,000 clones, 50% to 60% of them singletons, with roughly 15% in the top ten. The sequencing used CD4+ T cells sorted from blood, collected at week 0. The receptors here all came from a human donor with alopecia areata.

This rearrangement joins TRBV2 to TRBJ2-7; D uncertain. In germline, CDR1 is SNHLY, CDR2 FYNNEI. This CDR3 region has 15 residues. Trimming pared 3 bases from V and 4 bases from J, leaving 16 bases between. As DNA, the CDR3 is TGTGCCAGCAGTGATGGTCTAGTAGGGATTTACGAGCAGTACTTC. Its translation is CASSDGLVGIYEQYF.

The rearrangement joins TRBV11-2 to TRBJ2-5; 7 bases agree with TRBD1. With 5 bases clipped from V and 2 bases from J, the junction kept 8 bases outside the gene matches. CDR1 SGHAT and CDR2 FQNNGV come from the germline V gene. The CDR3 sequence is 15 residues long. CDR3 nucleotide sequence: TGTGCCAGCAGCCGTCGGACAGGAGTACAAGAGACCCAGTACTTC. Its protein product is CASSRRTGVQETQYF.

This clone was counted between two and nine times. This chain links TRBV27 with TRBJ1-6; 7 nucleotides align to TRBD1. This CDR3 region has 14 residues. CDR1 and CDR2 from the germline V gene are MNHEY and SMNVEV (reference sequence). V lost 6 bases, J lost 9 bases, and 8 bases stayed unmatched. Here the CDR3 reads CASSQTGLLSPLHF. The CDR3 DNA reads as TGTGCCAGCAGCCAGACAGGGCTTCTTTCACCCCTCCACTTT.

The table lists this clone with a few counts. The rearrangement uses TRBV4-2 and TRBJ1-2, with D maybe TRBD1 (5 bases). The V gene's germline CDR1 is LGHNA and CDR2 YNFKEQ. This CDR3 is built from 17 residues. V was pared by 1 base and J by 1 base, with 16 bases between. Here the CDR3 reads CASSQVEGTGVNYGYTF. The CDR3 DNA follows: TGTGCCAGCAGCCAAGTTGAGGGTACAGGTGTTAACTATGGCTACACCTTC.

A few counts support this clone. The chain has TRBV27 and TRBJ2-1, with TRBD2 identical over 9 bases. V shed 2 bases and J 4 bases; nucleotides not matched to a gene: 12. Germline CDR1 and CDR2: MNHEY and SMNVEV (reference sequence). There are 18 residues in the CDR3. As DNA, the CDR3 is TGTGCCAGCAGTTTAGAGTTCGATAGCGGGGGCCTTTACAATGAGCAGTTCTTC. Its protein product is CASSLEFDSGGLYNEQFF.

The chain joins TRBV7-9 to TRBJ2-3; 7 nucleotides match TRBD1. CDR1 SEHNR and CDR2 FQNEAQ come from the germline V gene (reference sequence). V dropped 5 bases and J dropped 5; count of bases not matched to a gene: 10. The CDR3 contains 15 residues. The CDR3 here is CASSPTGATRDTQYF. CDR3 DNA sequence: TGTGCCAGCAGCCCAACAGGGGCGACAAGAGATACGCAGTATTTT.

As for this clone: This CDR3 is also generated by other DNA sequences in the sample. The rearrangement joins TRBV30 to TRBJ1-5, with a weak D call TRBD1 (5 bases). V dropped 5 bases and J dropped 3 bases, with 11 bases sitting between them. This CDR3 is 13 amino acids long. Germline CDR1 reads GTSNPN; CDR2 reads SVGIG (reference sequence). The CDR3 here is CAWSRGTNQPQHF. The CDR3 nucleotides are TGTGCCTGGTCCAGAGGGACCAATCAGCCCCAGCATTTT.

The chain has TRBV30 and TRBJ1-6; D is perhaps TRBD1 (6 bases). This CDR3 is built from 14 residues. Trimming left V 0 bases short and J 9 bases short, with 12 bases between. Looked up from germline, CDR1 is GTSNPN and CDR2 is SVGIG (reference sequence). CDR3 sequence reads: CAWSVLGGGSPLHF. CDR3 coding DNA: TGTGCCTGGAGTGTACTAGGAGGGGGTTCACCCCTCCACTTT.

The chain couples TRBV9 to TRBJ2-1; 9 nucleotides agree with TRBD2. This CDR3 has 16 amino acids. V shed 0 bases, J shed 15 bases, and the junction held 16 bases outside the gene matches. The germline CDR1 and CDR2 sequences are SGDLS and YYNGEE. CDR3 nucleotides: TGTGCCAGCAGCGTAGGAGGTAGCGGGGGCTATACGGCGGCGTTCTTC. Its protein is CASSVGGSGGYTAAFF.

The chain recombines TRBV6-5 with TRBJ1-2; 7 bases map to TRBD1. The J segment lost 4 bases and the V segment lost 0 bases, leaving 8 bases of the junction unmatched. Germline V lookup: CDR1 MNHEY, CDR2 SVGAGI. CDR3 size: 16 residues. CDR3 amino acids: CASSYSPGQGGYGYTF. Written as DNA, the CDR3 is TGTGCCAGCAGTTACTCGCCCGGGCAGGGGGGCTATGGCTACACCTTC.

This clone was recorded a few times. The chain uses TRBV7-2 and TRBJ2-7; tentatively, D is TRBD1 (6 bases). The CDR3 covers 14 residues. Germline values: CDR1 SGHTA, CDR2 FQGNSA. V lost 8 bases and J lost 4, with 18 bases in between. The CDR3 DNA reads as TGTGCCAGCGGCACCATCGGACAGCCTTACGAGCAGTACTTC. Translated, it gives CASGTIGQPYEQYF.

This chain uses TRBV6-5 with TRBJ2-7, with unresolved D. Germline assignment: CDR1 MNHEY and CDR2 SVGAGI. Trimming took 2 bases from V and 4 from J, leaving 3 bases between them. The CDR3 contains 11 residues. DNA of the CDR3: TGTGCCAGCAGTTACCGGTACGAGCAGTACTTC. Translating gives CASSYRYEQYF.

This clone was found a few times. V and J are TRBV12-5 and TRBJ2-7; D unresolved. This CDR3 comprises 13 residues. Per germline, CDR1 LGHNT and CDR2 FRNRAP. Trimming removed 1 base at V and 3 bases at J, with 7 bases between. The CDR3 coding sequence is TGTGCTAGTGGTTTGGGTGGCAGCTACGAGCAGTACTTC. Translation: CASGLGGSYEQYF. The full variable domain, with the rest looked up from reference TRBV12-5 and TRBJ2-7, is DARVTQTPRHKVTEMGQEVTMRCQPILGHNTVFWYRQTMMQGLELLAYFRNRAPLDDSGMPKDRFSAEMPDATLATLKIQPSEPRDSAVYFCASGLGGSYEQYFGPGTRLTVT.

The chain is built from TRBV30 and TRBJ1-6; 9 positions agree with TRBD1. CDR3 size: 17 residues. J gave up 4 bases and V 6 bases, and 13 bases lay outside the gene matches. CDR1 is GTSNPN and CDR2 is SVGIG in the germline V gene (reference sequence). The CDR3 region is CACAVGSGTGYNSPLHF. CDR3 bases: TGTGCCTGCGCGGTAGGTTCCGGGACAGGGTATAATTCACCCCTCCACTTT. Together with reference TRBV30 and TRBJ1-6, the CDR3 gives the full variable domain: SQTIHQWPATLVQPVGSPLSLECTVEGTSNPNLYWYRQAAGRGLQLLFYSVGIGQISSEVPQNLSASRPQDRQFILSSKKLLLSDSGFYLCACAVGSGTGYNSPLHFGNGTRLTVT.

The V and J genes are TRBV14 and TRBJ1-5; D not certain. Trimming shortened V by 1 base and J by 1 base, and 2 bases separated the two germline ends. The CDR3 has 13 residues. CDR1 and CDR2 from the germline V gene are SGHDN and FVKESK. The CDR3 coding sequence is TGTGCCAGCAGCCAAGGGAGCAATCAGCCCCAGCATTTT. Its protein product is CASSQGSNQPQHF.

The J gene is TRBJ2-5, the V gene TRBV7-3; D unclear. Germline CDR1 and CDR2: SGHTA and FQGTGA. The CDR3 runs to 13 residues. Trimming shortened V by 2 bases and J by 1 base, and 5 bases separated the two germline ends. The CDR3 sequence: CASSLGVQETQYF. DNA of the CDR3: TGTGCCAGCAGCTTAGGGGTCCAAGAGACCCAGTACTTC.

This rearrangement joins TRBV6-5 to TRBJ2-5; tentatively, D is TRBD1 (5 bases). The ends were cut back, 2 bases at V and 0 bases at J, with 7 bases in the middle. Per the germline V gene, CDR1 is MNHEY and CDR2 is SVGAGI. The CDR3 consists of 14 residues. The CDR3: CASSYRQNQETQYF. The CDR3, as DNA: TGTGCCAGCAGTTACCGACAGAACCAAGAGACCCAGTACTTC.

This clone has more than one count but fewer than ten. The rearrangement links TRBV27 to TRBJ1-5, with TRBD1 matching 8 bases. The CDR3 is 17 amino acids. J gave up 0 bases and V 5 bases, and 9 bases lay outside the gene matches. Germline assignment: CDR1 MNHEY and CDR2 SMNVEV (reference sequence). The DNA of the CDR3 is TGTGCCAGCAGTACACGGACAGGGTTGTTTAGCAATCAGCCCCAGCATTTT. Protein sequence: CASSTRTGLFSNQPQHF.

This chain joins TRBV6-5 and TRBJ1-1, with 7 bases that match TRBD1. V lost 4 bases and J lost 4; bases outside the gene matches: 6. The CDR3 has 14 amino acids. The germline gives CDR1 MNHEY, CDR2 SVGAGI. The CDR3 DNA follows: TGTGCCAGCAGTTCACAGGGGCCTGGCACTGAAGCTTTCTTT. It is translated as CASSSQGPGTEAFF.

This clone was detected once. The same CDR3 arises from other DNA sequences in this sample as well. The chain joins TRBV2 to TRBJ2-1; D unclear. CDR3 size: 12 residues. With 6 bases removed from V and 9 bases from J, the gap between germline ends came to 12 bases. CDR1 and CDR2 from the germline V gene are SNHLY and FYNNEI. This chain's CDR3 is CASSWTMVEQFF. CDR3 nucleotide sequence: TGTGCCAGCAGCTGGACCATGGTTGAGCAGTTCTTC.

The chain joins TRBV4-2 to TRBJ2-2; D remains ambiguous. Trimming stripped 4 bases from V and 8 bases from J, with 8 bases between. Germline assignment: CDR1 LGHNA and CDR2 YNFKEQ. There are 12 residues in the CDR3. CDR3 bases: TGTGCCAGCAGCCGGACGCGGGGGGAGCTGTTTTTT. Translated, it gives CASSRTRGELFF.

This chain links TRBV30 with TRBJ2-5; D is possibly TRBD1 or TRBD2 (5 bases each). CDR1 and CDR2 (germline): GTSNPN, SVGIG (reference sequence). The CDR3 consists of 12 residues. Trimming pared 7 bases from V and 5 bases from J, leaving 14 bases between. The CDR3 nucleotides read TGTGCCTCGGGGCAGGGTCCGGAGACCCAGTACTTC. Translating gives CASGQGPETQYF. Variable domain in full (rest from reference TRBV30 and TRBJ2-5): SQTIHQWPATLVQPVGSPLSLECTVEGTSNPNLYWYRQAAGRGLQLLFYSVGIGQISSEVPQNLSASRPQDRQFILSSKKLLLSDSGFYLCASGQGPETQYFGPGTRLLVL.

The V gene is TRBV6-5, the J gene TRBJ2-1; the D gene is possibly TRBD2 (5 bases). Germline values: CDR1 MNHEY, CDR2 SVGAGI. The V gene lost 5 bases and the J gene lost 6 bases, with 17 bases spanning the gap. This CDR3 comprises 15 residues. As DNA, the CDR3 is TGTGCCAGCAGTCCACTATCATTACTAGTCAATGAGCAGTTCTTC. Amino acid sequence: CASSPLSLLVNEQFF.

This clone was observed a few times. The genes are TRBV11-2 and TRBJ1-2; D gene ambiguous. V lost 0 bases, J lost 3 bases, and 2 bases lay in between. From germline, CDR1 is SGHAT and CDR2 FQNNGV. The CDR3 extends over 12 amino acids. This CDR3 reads CASSLDHYGYTF. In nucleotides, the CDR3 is TGTGCCAGCAGCTTAGACCACTATGGCTACACCTTC.

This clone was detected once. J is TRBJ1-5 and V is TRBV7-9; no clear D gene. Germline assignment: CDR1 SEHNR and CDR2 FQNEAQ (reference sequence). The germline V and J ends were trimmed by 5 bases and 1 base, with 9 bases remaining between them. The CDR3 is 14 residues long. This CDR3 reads CASSPKGSNQPQHF. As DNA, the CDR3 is TGTGCCAGCAGCCCTAAGGGAAGCAATCAGCCCCAGCATTTT. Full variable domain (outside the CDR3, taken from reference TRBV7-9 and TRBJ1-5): DTGVSQNPRHKITKRGQNVTFRCDPISEHNRLYWYRQTLGQGPEFLTYFQNEAQLEKSRLLSDRFSAERPKGSFSTLEIQRTEQGDSAMYLCASSPKGSNQPQHFGDGTRLSIL.

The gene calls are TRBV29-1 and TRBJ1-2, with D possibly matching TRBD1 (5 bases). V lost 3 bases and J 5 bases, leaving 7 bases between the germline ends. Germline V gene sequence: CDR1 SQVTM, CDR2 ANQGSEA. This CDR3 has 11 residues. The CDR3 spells CSVDDRYGYTF. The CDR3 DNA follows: TGCAGCGTTGATGACAGATATGGCTACACCTTC.

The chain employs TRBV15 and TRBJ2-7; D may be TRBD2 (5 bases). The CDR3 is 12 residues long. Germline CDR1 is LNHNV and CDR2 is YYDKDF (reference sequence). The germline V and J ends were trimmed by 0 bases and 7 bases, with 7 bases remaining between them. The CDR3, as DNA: TGTGCCACCAGCAGAGATACGGGGGAGCAGTACTTC. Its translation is CATSRDTGEQYF.